The 26 T cell receptor beta chains below were found in one sample sequenced in a study of identical twins. TCRdb re-called the 5' RACE reads with MiXCR, one entry per CDR3 protein. The sample includes under 300,000 distinct CDR3 sequences, 11% to 15% of them seen just once. Sample: memory (CD45RO+) T cells sorted from blood. The source is a woman between 18 and 29 years old in good health.

Only a few counts were recorded for this clonotype. The genes are TRBV20-1 and TRBJ1-1; D not resolved. V lost 1 base and J lost 0, with 9 bases in between. Germline CDR1 reads DFQATT; CDR2 reads SNEGSKA (reference sequence). The CDR3 spans 14 residues. CDR3 DNA sequence: TGCAGTGCTAGAGGGCACGTGATGAACACTGAAGCTTTCTTT. Amino acids: CSARGHVMNTEAFF.

The CDR3 region is CASSERGVETQYF. The CDR3 DNA follows: TGCGCCAGCAGCGAGAGAGGGGTGGAGACCCAGTACTTC. The chain carries TRBV5-1 and TRBJ2-5, with D perhaps given as TRBD1 or TRBD2 (5 bases each). From germline, CDR1 is SGHRS and CDR2 YFSETQ. The ends were cut back, 4 bases at V and 5 bases at J, with 12 bases in the middle. The CDR3 loop spans 13 amino acids.

At least ten counts were recorded for this clonotype. This sequence joins TRBV7-9 and TRBJ1-1; 7 bases map to TRBD1. This CDR3 is 14 amino acids long. The trim removed 3 bases at V and 5 bases at J, leaving 6 bases unmatched. CDR1 is SEHNR and CDR2 is FQNEAQ in the germline V gene (reference sequence). CDR3 residues: CASSFPGGGTEAFF. CDR3 in DNA: TGTGCCAGCAGCTTCCCAGGGGGAGGTACTGAAGCTTTCTTT.

This clonotype turned up a few times. The chain recombines TRBV11-2 with TRBJ1-5; no firm D call. Trimming removed 0 bases from V and 7 bases from J, with 10 bases in between. This CDR3 spans 14 amino acids. In germline, CDR1 is SGHAT, CDR2 FQNNGV. Written as DNA, the CDR3 is TGTGCCAGCAGCTTAGATGTGGGGTCCCAGCCCCAGCATTTT. It specifies CASSLDVGSQPQHF.

The chain couples TRBV7-2 to TRBJ1-1; D might be TRBD1 (6 bases). The V gene lost 1 base and the J gene lost 0 bases, with 12 bases spanning the gap. Germline V gene data show CDR1 as SGHTA and CDR2 as FQGNSA. The CDR3 is 16 amino acids. For the CDR3, the DNA is TGTGCCAGCAGCTTAGTCGGGGGCCAGATGAACACTGAAGCTTTCTTT. It codes for CASSLVGGQMNTEAFF.

This clonotype was detected a few times. The chain carries TRBV20-1 and TRBJ2-2; D not certain. Trimming pared 6 bases from V and 1 base from J, leaving 9 bases between. The CDR3 is 13 residues long. CDR1 and CDR2 (germline): DFQATT, SNEGSKA (reference sequence). CDR3 region: CSAAPLNTGELFF. In DNA form, the CDR3 reads TGCAGTGCGGCTCCCCTGAACACCGGGGAGCTGTTTTTT.

In its sample, this clonotype was seen a few times. The rearrangement links TRBV6-4 to TRBJ1-4; D unclear. This CDR3 contains 15 residues. CDR1 and CDR2 (germline): MRHNA, SNTAGT. The V and J ends lost 0 bases and 2 bases respectively, with 7 bases between them. DNA for the CDR3: TGTGCCAGCAGTGACTCGATCGGCACTAATGAAAAACTGTTTTTT. Translated, it gives CASSDSIGTNEKLFF.

This chain connects TRBV5-1 to TRBJ1-1; no clear D. Germline CDR1 and CDR2: SGHRS and YFSETQ. Trimming removed 4 bases from V and 1 base from J, with 14 bases in between. The CDR3 covers 15 residues. The chain's CDR3 is CASSPLSDWNTEAFF. DNA for the CDR3: TGCGCCAGCAGCCCACTTTCGGACTGGAACACTGAAGCTTTCTTT.

The V and J genes are TRBV4-1 and TRBJ2-1, with 11 bases matching TRBD2. This CDR3 spans 20 amino acids. CDR1 is MGHRA and CDR2 is YSYEKL in the germline V gene. The ends lost 4 bases at V and 7 bases at J; junction bases unmatched: 21. CDR3 in amino acids: CASSRSQGALAGGAGNEQFF. The CDR3 DNA reads as TGCGCCAGCAGCCGTAGCCAAGGGGCGTTAGCGGGAGGGGCCGGGAATGAGCAGTTCTTC.

The rearrangement uses TRBV12-3 or TRBV12-4 and TRBJ1-2; D ambiguous. The CDR3 consists of 17 residues. V gave up 4 bases and J gave up 4 bases, with 22 bases separating them. As DNA, the CDR3 is TGTGCCAGCAGTTCCCGACGGGGTGAATCACATCTCTATGGCTACACCTTC. Protein sequence: CASSSRRGESHLYGYTF.

CDR3 residues: CSARVRGWDTIYF. CDR3 nucleotide sequence: TGCAGTGCTAGAGTTAGGGGATGGGACACCATATATTTT. The chain is built from TRBV20-1 and TRBJ1-3; the D gene is possibly TRBD1 (5 bases). The length of the CDR3 is 13 residues. CDR1 and CDR2 (germline): DFQATT, SNEGSKA (reference sequence). V shed 1 base and J shed 8 bases, with 12 bases lying between them.

This clonotype was counted between two and nine times. The chain combines TRBV27 with TRBJ2-1; the D gene is possibly TRBD2 (6 bases). This CDR3 region has 12 residues. Germline V gene lookup returns CDR1 MNHEY and CDR2 SMNVEV (reference sequence). V gave up 8 bases and J gave up 3 bases, with 8 bases separating them. The CDR3 protein is CASSGDYNEQFF. The CDR3 region has the DNA TGTGCCAGCTCGGGAGACTACAATGAGCAGTTCTTC.

This chain uses TRBV12-3 or TRBV12-4 with TRBJ1-2; D gene unclear. There are 14 residues in the CDR3. Trimming cost V 1 base and J 6 bases, with 12 bases left between them. The CDR3 nucleotides read TGTGCCAGCAGTTTAGAGGCAGGAGCCCATGGCTACACCTTC. It codes for CASSLEAGAHGYTF.

V gene TRBV7-9 combines with J gene TRBJ2-7; tentative D call: TRBD2 (5 bases). This CDR3 region has 14 residues. From germline, CDR1 is SEHNR and CDR2 FQNEAQ (reference sequence). V gave up 4 bases and J gave up 1 base, with 11 bases separating them. CDR3 DNA sequence: TGTGCCAGCAGCTCCGACCGGGAATCCTACGAGCAGTACTTC. Translating it yields CASSSDRESYEQYF.

The chain joins TRBV5-1 to TRBJ2-2; 7 bases are a match to TRBD1. Germline CDR1 and CDR2: SGHRS and YFSETQ. The CDR3 runs to 15 residues. J gave up 1 base and V 4 bases, and 4 bases lay outside the gene matches. CDR3 nucleotides: TGCGCCAGCAGCGGAAGGACAGGGAACACCGGGGAGCTGTTTTTT. It yields the protein CASSGRTGNTGELFF.

This clonotype was counted ten times or more. The rearrangement links TRBV12-3 or TRBV12-4 to TRBJ2-3; D may be TRBD1 (6 bases). The CDR3 sequence is 14 residues long. V dropped 7 bases and J dropped 2 bases, with 13 bases sitting between them. CDR3 DNA sequence: TGTGCCAGCAACCCGGACAGAGCCACAGATACGCAGTATTTT. It is translated as CASNPDRATDTQYF.

This clonotype has more than one count but fewer than ten. The V call is TRBV19, the J call TRBJ1-1; 8 positions agree with TRBD1. CDR1 is LNHDA, CDR2 SQIVND, per germline (reference sequence). The length of the CDR3 is 10 residues. Unmatched junction bases numbered 3, after V lost 8 bases and J lost 10 bases. CDR3 sequence (DNA): TGTGCCAGTGGACAGGGAAGAGCTTTCTTT. Translated: CASGQGRAFF. The whole variable domain, filled in from reference TRBV19 and TRBJ1-1, reads DGGITQSPKYLFRKEGQNVTLSCEQNLNHDAMYWYRQDPGQGLRLIYYSQIVNDFQKGDIAEGYSVSREKKESFPLTVTSAQKNPTAFYLCASGQGRAFFGQGTRLTVV.

This clonotype was counted many times. The rearrangement links TRBV20-1 to TRBJ2-7, with 7 bases that match TRBD2. V trimming: 3 bases; J trimming: 6 bases; junction bases outside the gene matches: 11. This CDR3 region has 14 residues. Germline V CDR1 and CDR2: DFQATT, SNEGSKA (reference sequence). The CDR3 nucleotides are TGCAGTGCTAGGGGGGGGAGGGACGTTCTCGAGCAGTACTTC. Amino acid sequence: CSARGGRDVLEQYF.

V is TRBV12-5 and J is TRBJ2-4; no clear D. Germline values: CDR1 LGHNT, CDR2 FRNRAP. V dropped 2 bases and J dropped 1 base, with 9 bases sitting between them. The CDR3 sequence is 15 residues long. In DNA form, the CDR3 reads TGTGCTAGTGGTTTGTTCCCCGTGGCCAAAAACATTCAGTACTTC. Amino acids: CASGLFPVAKNIQYF.

Note on this clonotype: This may be a read error: a much more frequent sequence differs by one nucleotide. V is TRBV3-1 and J is TRBJ2-1; no firm D call. The CDR3 consists of 15 residues. Germline CDR1 reads LGHDT; CDR2 reads YNNKEL (reference sequence). This CDR3 reads CATSQEDFTYNEQFF. CDR3 in DNA: TGTGCCACCAGCCAAGAAGACTTTACCTACAATGAGCAGTTCTTC.

The chain uses TRBV7-9 and TRBJ2-3; 14 bases map to TRBD2. Germline assignment: CDR1 SEHNR and CDR2 FQNEAQ (reference sequence). Losses at the gene ends were 6 bases for V and 4 bases for J; bases not matched to a gene: 3. This CDR3 is built from 15 residues. CDR3 DNA sequence: TGTGCCAGCAGTAGGGGACTAGCGGGAGCAGATACGCAGTATTTT. Protein: CASSRGLAGADTQYF.

This clonotype has at least ten counts. The CDR3, as DNA: TGTGCCAGCAGTTACTCTCCTTGGGCCCCGGGCAATCAGCCCCAGCATTTT. As protein: CASSYSPWAPGNQPQHF. V usage is TRBV6-5 and J usage is TRBJ1-5, with unresolved D. V shed 0 bases and J shed 2 bases, with 14 bases lying between them. This CDR3 spans 17 amino acids. Looked up from germline, CDR1 is MNHEY and CDR2 is SVGAGI.

The V and J genes are TRBV2 and TRBJ2-2; maybe TRBD2 (6 bases). V lost 8 bases to trimming and J lost 5 bases, with 18 bases between them. This CDR3 spans 15 amino acids. Germline assignment: CDR1 SNHLY and CDR2 FYNNEI. CDR3 protein: CASGGLGGATGELFF. The CDR3 region has the DNA TGTGCCAGCGGAGGTCTGGGAGGAGCAACCGGGGAGCTGTTTTTT.

This clonotype was observed a handful of times. This chain joins TRBV3-1 and TRBJ2-2; perhaps TRBD1 as D (6 bases). This CDR3 is 16 amino acids long. V dropped 0 bases and J dropped 7 bases, with 15 bases sitting between them. In germline, CDR1 is LGHDT, CDR2 YNNKEL (reference sequence). The CDR3 loop reads CASSQESSGARGELFF. CDR3 nucleotide sequence: TGTGCCAGCAGCCAAGAATCGTCAGGGGCGCGCGGGGAGCTGTTTTTT.

The V and J genes are TRBV6-5 and TRBJ2-1; D not resolved. Trimming took 6 bases from V and 4 from J, leaving 4 bases between them. Germline assignment: CDR1 MNHEY and CDR2 SVGAGI. This CDR3 has 11 amino acids. The CDR3 sequence is CASRVYNEQFF. As DNA, the CDR3 is TGTGCCAGCAGAGTGTACAATGAGCAGTTCTTC.

Ten or more counts support this clonotype. The chain employs TRBV2 and TRBJ2-7; 7 nucleotides match TRBD1. The CDR3 contains 13 residues. Looked up from germline, CDR1 is SNHLY and CDR2 is FYNNEI. The trim removed 8 bases at V and 4 bases at J, leaving 8 bases unmatched. The CDR3 region is CASRQGREYEQYF. CDR3 nucleotides: TGTGCCAGCCGACAGGGCAGGGAATACGAGCAGTACTTC.